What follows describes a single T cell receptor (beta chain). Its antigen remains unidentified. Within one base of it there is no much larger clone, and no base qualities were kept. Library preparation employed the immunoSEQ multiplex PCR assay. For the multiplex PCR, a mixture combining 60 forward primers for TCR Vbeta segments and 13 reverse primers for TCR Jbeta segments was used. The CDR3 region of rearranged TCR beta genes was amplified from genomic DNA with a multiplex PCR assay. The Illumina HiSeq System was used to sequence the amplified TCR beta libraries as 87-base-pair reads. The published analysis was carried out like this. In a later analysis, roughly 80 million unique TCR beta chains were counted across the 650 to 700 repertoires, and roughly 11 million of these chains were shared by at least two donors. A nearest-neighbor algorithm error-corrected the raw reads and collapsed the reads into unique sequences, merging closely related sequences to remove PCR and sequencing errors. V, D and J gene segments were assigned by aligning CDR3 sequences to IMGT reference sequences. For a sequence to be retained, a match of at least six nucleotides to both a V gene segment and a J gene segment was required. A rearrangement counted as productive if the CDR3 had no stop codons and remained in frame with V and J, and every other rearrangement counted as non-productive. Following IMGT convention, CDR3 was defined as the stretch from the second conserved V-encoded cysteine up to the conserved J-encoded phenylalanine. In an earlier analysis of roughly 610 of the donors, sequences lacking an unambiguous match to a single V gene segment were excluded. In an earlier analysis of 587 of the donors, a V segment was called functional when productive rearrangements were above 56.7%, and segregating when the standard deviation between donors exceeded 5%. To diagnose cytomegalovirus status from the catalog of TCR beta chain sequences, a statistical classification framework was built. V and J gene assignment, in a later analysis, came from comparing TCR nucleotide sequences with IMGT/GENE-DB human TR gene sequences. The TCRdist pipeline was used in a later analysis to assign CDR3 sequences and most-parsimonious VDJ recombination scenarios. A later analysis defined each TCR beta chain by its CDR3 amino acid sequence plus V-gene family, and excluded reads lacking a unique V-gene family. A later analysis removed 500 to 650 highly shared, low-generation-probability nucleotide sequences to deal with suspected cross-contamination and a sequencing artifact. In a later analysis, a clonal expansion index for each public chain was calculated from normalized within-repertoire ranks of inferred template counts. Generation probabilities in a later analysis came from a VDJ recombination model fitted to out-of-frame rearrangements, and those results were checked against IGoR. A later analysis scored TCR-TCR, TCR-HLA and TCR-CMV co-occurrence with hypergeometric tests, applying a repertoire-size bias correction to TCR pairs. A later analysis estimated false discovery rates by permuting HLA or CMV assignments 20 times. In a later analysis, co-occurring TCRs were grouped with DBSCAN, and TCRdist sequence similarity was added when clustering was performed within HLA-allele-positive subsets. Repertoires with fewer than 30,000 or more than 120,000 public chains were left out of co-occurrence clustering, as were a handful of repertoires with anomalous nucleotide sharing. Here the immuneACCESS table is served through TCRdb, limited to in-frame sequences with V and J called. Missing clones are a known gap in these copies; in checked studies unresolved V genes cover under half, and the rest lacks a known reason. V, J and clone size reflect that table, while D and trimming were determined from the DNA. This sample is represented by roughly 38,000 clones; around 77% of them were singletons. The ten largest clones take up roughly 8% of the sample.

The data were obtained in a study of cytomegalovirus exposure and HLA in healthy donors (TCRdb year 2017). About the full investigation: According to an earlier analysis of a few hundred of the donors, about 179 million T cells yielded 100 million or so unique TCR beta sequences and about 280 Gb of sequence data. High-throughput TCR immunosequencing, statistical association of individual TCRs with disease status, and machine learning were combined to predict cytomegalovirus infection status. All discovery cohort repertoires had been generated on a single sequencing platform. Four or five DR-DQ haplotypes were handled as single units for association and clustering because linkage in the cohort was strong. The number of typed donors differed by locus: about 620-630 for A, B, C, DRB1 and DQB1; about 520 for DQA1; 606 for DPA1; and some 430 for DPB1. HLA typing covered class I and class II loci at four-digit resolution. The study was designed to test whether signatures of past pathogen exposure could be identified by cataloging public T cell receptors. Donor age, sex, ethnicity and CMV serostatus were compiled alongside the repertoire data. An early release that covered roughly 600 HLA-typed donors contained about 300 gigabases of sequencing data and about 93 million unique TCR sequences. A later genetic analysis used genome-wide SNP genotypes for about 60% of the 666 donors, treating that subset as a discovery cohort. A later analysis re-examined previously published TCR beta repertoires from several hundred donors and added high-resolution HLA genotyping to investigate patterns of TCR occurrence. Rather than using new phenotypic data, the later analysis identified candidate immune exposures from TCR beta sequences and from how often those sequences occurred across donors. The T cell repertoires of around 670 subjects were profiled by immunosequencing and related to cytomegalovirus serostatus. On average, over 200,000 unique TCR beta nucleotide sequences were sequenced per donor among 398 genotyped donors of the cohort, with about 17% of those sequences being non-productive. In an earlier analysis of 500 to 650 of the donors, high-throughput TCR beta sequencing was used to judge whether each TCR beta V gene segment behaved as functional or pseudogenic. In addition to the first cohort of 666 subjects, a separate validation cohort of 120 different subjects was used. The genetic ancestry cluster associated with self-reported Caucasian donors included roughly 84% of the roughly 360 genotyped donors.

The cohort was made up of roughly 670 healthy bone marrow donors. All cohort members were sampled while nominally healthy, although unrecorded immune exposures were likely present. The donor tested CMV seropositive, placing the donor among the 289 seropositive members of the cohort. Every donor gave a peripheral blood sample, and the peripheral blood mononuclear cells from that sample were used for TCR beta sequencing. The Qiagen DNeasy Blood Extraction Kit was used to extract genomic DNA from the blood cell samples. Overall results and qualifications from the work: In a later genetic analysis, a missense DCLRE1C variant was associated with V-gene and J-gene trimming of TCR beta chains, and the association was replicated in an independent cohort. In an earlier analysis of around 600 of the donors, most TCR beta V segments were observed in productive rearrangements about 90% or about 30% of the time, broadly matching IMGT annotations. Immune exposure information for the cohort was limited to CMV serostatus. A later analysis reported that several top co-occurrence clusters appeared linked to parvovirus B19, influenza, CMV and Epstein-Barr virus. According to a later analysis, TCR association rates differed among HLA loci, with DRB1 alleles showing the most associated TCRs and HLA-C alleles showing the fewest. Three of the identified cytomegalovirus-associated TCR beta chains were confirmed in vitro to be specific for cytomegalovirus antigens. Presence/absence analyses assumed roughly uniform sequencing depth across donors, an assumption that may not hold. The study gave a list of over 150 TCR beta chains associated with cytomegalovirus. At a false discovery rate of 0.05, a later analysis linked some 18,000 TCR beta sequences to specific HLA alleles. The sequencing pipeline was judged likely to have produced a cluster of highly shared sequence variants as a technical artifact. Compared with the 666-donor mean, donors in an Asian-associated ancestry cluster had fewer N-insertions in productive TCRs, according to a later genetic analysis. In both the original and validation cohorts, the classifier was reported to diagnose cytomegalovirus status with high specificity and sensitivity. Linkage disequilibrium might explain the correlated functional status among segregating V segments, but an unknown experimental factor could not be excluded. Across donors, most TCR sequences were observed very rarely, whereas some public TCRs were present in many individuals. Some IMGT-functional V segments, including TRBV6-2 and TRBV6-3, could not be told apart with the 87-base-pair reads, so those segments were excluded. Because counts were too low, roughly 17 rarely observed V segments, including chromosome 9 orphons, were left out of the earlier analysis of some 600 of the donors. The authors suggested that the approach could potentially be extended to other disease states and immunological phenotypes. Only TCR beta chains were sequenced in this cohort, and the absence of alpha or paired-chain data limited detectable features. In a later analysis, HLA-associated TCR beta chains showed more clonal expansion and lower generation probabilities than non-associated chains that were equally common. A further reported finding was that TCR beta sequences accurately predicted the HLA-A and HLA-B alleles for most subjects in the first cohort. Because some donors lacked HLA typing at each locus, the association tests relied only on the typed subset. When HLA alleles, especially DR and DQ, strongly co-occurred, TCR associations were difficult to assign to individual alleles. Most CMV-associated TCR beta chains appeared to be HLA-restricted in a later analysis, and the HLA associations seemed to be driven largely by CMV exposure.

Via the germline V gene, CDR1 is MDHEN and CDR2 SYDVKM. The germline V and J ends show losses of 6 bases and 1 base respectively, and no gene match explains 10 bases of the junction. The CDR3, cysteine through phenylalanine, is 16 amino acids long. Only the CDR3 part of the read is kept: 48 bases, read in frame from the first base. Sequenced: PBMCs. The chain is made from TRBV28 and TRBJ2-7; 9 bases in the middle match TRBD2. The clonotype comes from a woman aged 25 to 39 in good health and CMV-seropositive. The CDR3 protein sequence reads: CASRPSGTPGSYEQYF. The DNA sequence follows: TGTGCCAGCAGACCTAGCGGGACCCCTGGGTCCTACGAGCAGTACTTC.